This entry is about one TCR beta chain. V was trimmed by 1 base and J by 4 bases, leaving 22 bases between them. Germline V CDR1 and CDR2: SGHTA, FQGNSA. This CDR3 comprises 18 residues. In the original workflow: Estimated nucleated cell counts came from reference gene primer amplification. TCRdb keeps only in-frame clones here, not all; method: immunoSEQ multiplex PCR. The V and J calls and clone size are taken from that table; D and trimming were inferred from the DNA. Among 90,000 to 110,000 clones listed, 82% were seen once. This sample was taken from a study of blood T cell repertoires in COVID-19.

The clonotype comes from a woman at least 80 years old with acute or convalescent COVID-19. This rearrangement joins TRBV7-2 to TRBJ1-2; the D gene is possibly TRBD1 (6 bases). The sequenced material came from peripheral blood. CDR3: CASSLVPQGPGVPYGYTF. CDR3 nucleotides: TGTGCCAGCAGCTTAGTCCCACAGGGACCCGGGGTCCCCTATGGCTACACCTTC. The variable domain in full, with the rest retrieved from reference TRBV7-2 and TRBJ1-2, is GAGVSQSPSNKVTEKGKDVELRCDPISGHTALYWYRQSLGQGLEFLIYFQGNSAPDKSGLPSDRFSAERTGGSVSTLTIQRTQQEDSAVYLCASSLVPQGPGVPYGYTFGSGTRLTVV.